This T cell receptor (beta chain) was sequenced during a study of cytotoxic CD8 clonotypes in ibrutinib-treated CLL. The wider study: Investigators reported 25 or so partial and 2 complete responses; after median around 63 months, approximately 15 patients remained remitted and some 12 progressed. The response samples were taken once patients had been treated for a median of about 12 months, range 6 to 36.

V lost 3 bases and J lost 2; bases outside the gene matches: 5. The germline V gene encodes CDR1 LNHDA and CDR2 SQIVND (reference sequence). The CDR3 contains 16 residues. As regards this clone: The antigen is not known.

Assay used: immunoSEQ multiplex PCR; TCRdb lists only in-frame clones, some missing. The top ten clones hold more than 10% of a sample with tens of thousands of clones, 55% to 80% of them seen once. Study-level points and caveats: Clonality climbed at ibrutinib response, then dropped toward baseline at progression.

The chain is built from TRBV19 and TRBJ2-1, with TRBD2 matching 9 bases. The material sequenced was PBMCs, taken after 12 months of ibrutinib treatment. The receptor's source is a human donor with chronic lymphocytic leukemia. CDR3 amino acids: CASSMASGTPYNEQFF. CDR3 coding DNA: TGTGCCAGTAGTATGGCTAGCGGGACCCCCTACAATGAGCAGTTCTTC. The full variable domain, its missing parts supplied by reference TRBV19 and TRBJ2-1, is DGGITQSPKYLFRKEGQNVTLSCEQNLNHDAMYWYRQDPGQGLRLIYYSQIVNDFQKGDIAEGYSVSREKKESFPLTVTSAQKNPTAFYLCASSMASGTPYNEQFFGPGTRLTVL.